Shown below are 23 T cell receptor beta chains from a single sample sequenced in a study of blood T cells in healthy people across ages. Combining a sample-barcoded 5' primer with a J-beta primer mix, a second PCR ran for about 6 to 11 cycles. TCRdb re-called the 5' RACE reads through MiXCR, storing one row per CDR3 protein. This repertoire shows approximately 790,000 distinct CDR3 sequences, around 68% found once; its top ten account for around 30%. Sequencing was performed on blood. The receptors shown here come from a man aged 25-40 years in good health.

The gene calls are TRBV20-1 and TRBJ2-5, with 8 bases identical to TRBD2. Trimming cost V 5 bases and J 5 bases; bases outside gene matches: 7. Germline loops: CDR1 DFQATT, CDR2 SNEGSKA (reference sequence). The CDR3 has 13 residues. As DNA, the CDR3 is TGCAGTGCTGCAGCGGGGGCGGGGGAGACCCAGTACTTC. Translation gives CSAAAGAGETQYF.

As to this clonotype: The junction departs from germline at one end; a sequencing error may be responsible. The CDR3 nucleotides read TGTGTCAGCAGCGCCGCGGGGGCCCAAGAGACCCAGTACTTC. Its protein product is CVSSAAGAQETQYF. The V and J genes are TRBV9 and TRBJ2-5; possible D gene TRBD2, 7 bases. In germline, CDR1 is SGDLS, CDR2 YYNGEE. CDR3 length equals 14 residues.

The genes are TRBV11-2 and TRBJ2-4; 8 nucleotides line up with TRBD1. Germline CDR1 and CDR2: SGHAT and FQNNGV. The CDR3 runs to 16 residues. The V and J ends lost 6 bases and 5 bases, in that order; junction bases with no gene match: 12. The CDR3 sequence: CASRIGTGLTQNIQYF. CDR3 bases: TGTGCCAGCAGAATAGGGACAGGACTTACACAAAACATTCAGTACTTC.

CDR3 in amino acids: CASSREASGANVLTF. CDR3 coding DNA: TGCGCCAGCAGCCGCGAGGCTTCCGGGGCCAACGTCCTGACTTTC. V is TRBV4-3 and J is TRBJ2-6, with D uncertain. The CDR3 has 15 amino acids. V lost 4 bases and J 4 bases, leaving 11 bases between the germline ends. Germline V gene lookup returns CDR1 LGHNA and CDR2 YSLEER.

The chain has TRBV6-2 or TRBV6-3 and TRBJ2-4, with D hard to call. TRBJ2-7 explains the end of the DNA better; the J call may be wrong. CDR3 size: 12 residues. Germline loops: CDR1 MNHEY, CDR2 SVGEGT. This chain's CDR3 is CASSHVPYEQYF. For the CDR3, the DNA is TGTGCCAGCAGTCATGTGCCCTACGAGCAGTACTTC.

This clonotype was seen a handful of times. V usage is TRBV27 and J usage is TRBJ2-3; no clear D gene. Trimming took 4 bases from V and 5 from J, leaving 10 bases between them. Germline V gene lookup returns CDR1 MNHEY and CDR2 SMNVEV (reference sequence). CDR3 length equals 13 residues. The CDR3 loop is CASSSGGEDTQYF. The CDR3 bases are TGTGCCAGCAGTTCCGGCGGCGAAGATACGCAGTATTTT.

This sequence joins TRBV7-2 and TRBJ2-7; a possible D gene is TRBD1 (6 bases). This CDR3 spans 15 amino acids. V was cut by 5 bases and J by 3 bases, with 17 bases left in between. Germline V gives CDR1 SGHTA, CDR2 FQGNSA. The CDR3: CASSGRPGEYYEQYF. The CDR3, as DNA: TGTGCCAGCAGCGGACGCCCAGGGGAGTACTACGAGCAGTACTTC.

This clonotype has a single count. The V call is TRBV20-1, the J call TRBJ2-7; 9 bases agree with TRBD1. V lost 5 bases and J lost 7; bases outside the gene matches: 18. Germline V gene data show CDR1 as DFQATT and CDR2 as SNEGSKA (reference sequence). This CDR3 spans 16 amino acids. CDR3 region: CSAHESTGTGNDEQYF. CDR3 nucleotide sequence: TGCAGTGCTCACGAGAGTACCGGGACAGGGAACGATGAGCAGTACTTC.

CDR3 in amino acids: CSAMTSGSYEQYF. CDR3 sequence (DNA): TGCAGTGCTATGACTAGCGGCTCCTACGAGCAGTACTTC. This chain connects TRBV20-1 to TRBJ2-7; 9 nucleotides agree with TRBD2. The CDR3 consists of 13 residues. Trimming removed 4 bases from V and 0 bases from J; junction bases left unmatched: 1. From germline, CDR1 is DFQATT and CDR2 SNEGSKA (reference sequence).

The chain uses TRBV20-1 and TRBJ2-1, with D tentatively TRBD2 (5 bases). Between the trimmed V and J ends, which lost 8 bases and 10 bases, there was a span of 15 bases. From germline, CDR1 is DFQATT and CDR2 SNEGSKA (reference sequence). This CDR3 region has 11 residues. The CDR3 bases are TGCAGTCCCCATCGAGCGGAAGAGCAGTTCTTC. It specifies CSPHRAEEQFF.

V is TRBV11-3 and J is TRBJ2-3; D is uncertain. Trimming pared 2 bases from V and 4 bases from J, leaving 7 bases between. Germline CDR1 reads SGHNT; CDR2 reads YENEEA. The CDR3 contains 13 residues. CDR3 in amino acids: CASSLSWSDTQYF. The CDR3 DNA follows: TGTGCCAGCAGCTTAAGTTGGTCAGATACGCAGTATTTT.

This chain uses TRBV29-1 with TRBJ1-1, with TRBD1 as a possible D gene (5 bases). CDR3 length: 14 amino acids. From germline, CDR1 is SQVTM and CDR2 ANQGSEA. Trimming took 2 bases from V and 5 from J, leaving 15 bases between them. CDR3 sequence reads: CSVERSGRGTEAFF. CDR3 DNA sequence: TGCAGCGTTGAACGGTCGGGGAGGGGTACTGAAGCTTTCTTT.

This clonotype was seen repeatedly, ten times or more. The rearrangement links TRBV29-1 to TRBJ2-5, with 9 bases matching TRBD1. Looked up from germline, CDR1 is SQVTM and CDR2 is ANQGSEA. With V trimmed by 7 bases and J by 4 bases, 7 bases remained unmatched. This CDR3 spans 13 amino acids. The CDR3 bases are TGCAGCGCCCGGACAGGGGCGGGAGAGACCCAGTACTTC. This gives the protein CSARTGAGETQYF.

The chain uses TRBV29-1 and TRBJ2-7, with D perhaps matching TRBD1 or TRBD2 (6 bases each). Germline V gene data show CDR1 as SQVTM and CDR2 as ANQGSEA. The V end lost 6 bases, the J end lost 4 bases, and 16 bases lay between the germline ends. This CDR3 is built from 13 residues. The CDR3 sequence: CSVLGGREYEQYF. CDR3 sequence (DNA): TGCAGCGTCCTCGGGGGCAGGGAGTACGAGCAGTACTTC.

This clonotype was counted only a few times. V usage is TRBV5-1 and J usage is TRBJ2-1; 8 bases are a match to TRBD2. V lost 0 bases to trimming and J lost 4 bases; unmatched junction nucleotides: 9. Germline CDR1 is SGHRS and CDR2 is YFSETQ. The CDR3 sequence is 17 residues long. The CDR3 DNA follows: TGCGCCAGCAGCTTGGCACCCGGGACTAGGAGATACAATGAGCAGTTCTTC. Amino acids: CASSLAPGTRRYNEQFF.

The V gene is TRBV20-1, the J gene TRBJ2-7, with a possible D match to TRBD1 (5 bases). Germline CDR1 reads DFQATT; CDR2 reads SNEGSKA (reference sequence). The CDR3 runs to 13 residues. The V end was cut by 1 base, the J end by 4 bases, with 11 bases between. The CDR3 is CSARGQGPYEQYF. DNA of the CDR3: TGCAGTGCTAGAGGTCAGGGCCCATACGAGCAGTACTTC.

This clonotype was picked up one time. The rearrangement uses TRBV27 and TRBJ2-3; D gene uncertain. This CDR3 is 15 amino acids long. Trimming removed 5 bases from V and 2 bases from J, with 14 bases in between. CDR1 and CDR2 (germline): MNHEY, SMNVEV (reference sequence). CDR3 protein: CASSLLADFTDTQYF. As DNA, the CDR3 is TGTGCCAGCAGTCTCCTCGCGGATTTCACAGATACGCAGTATTTT.

A word on this clonotype: A junction boundary mismatches the germline segment, possibly from a read error. V gene TRBV5-5 combines with J gene TRBJ2-1, with D perhaps TRBD2 (5 bases). The germline CDR1 and CDR2 sequences are SGHKS and YYEKEE (reference sequence). There are 15 residues in the CDR3. CDR3 in DNA: TGTGCCAGCAGCTTGAATCCGGGGAACACCGGGGAGCTGTTCTTC. The encoded protein is CASSLNPGNTGELFF. The full variable domain, in which reference TRBV5-5 and TRBJ2-1 provide the parts outside the CDR3, is DAGVTQSPTHLIKTRGQQVTLRCSPISGHKSVSWYQQVLGQGPQFIFQYYEKEERGRGNFPDRFSARQFPNYSSELNVNALLLGDSALYLCASSLNPGNTGELFFGPGTRLTVL.

The chain uses TRBV12-3 or TRBV12-4 and TRBJ2-1; TRBD2 might be the D (6 bases). V was cut by 5 bases and J by 6 bases, with 14 bases left in between. This CDR3 has 14 residues. The CDR3 DNA reads as TGTGCCAGCAGTGTATATAGGGGAGGCAATGAGCAGTTCTTC. Amino acid sequence: CASSVYRGGNEQFF.

The chain links TRBV27 to TRBJ2-6; 9 bases align to TRBD1. This CDR3 spans 17 amino acids. Germline CDR1 and CDR2: MNHEY and SMNVEV (reference sequence). V was clipped by 2 bases and J by 3 bases; unmatched bases: 5. The CDR3 sequence: CASSLNRGPDGANVLTF. The CDR3 nucleotides read TGTGCCAGCAGTTTAAACAGGGGGCCTGATGGGGCCAACGTCCTGACTTTC.

The rearrangement uses TRBV7-8 and TRBJ2-1, with a tentative D call TRBD1 (6 bases). The germline V and J ends were trimmed by 8 bases and 3 bases, with 20 bases remaining between them. The CDR3 runs to 16 residues. CDR1 and CDR2 from the germline V gene are SGHVS and FQNEAQ. The CDR3 loop reads CASEGLQGKIYNEQFF. The CDR3 DNA follows: TGTGCCAGCGAGGGATTACAGGGAAAGATCTACAATGAGCAGTTCTTC.

Regarding this clonotype: Compared with germline, one end of the junction differs, possibly owing to a read error. This chain joins TRBV27 and TRBJ2-7; D gene ambiguous. Germline V lookup: CDR1 MNHEY, CDR2 SMNVEV (reference sequence). CDR3 size: 12 residues. As DNA, the CDR3 is TGTGCCAGCTCCTTTACCTCCTACGGGCAGTACTTC. This encodes CASSFTSYGQYF.

The genes are TRBV3-1 and TRBJ2-1; D possibly uses TRBD1 or TRBD2 (5 bases each). The ends were cut back, 7 bases at V and 10 bases at J, with 14 bases in the middle. The germline V gene has CDR1 LGHDT and CDR2 YNNKEL (reference sequence). The CDR3 runs 12 residues. The CDR3, as DNA: TGTGCCAGCACCTCCGGGACGAACGAGCAGTTCTTC. This sequence encodes CASTSGTNEQFF.